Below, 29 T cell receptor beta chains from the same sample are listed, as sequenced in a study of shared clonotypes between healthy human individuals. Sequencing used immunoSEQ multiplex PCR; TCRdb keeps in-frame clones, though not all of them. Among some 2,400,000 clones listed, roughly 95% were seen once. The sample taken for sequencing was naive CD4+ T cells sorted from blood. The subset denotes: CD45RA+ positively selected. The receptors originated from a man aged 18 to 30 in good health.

Here the CDR3 DNA reads TGTGCCTGGGGGGATTACAGCGTTACCGGGGAGCTGTTTTTT. Its translation is CAWGDYSVTGELFF. This chain links TRBV30 with TRBJ2-2; no firm D call. This CDR3 spans 14 amino acids. V shed 5 bases and J shed 5 bases, with 15 bases lying between them. Germline assignment: CDR1 GTSNPN and CDR2 SVGIG (reference sequence).

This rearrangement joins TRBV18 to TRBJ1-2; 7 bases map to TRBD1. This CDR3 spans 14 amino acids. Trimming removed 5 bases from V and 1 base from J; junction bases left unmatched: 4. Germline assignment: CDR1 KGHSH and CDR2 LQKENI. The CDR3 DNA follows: TGTGCCAGCTCAATGGACAGGCGTAACTATGGCTACACCTTC. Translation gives CASSMDRRNYGYTF.

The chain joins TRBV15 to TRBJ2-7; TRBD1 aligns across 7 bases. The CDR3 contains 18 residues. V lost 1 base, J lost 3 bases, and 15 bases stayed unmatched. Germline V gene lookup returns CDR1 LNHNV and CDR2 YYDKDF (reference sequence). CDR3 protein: CATSRGGIVRQGLYEQYF. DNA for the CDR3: TGTGCCACCAGCAGAGGCGGAATCGTGAGACAGGGTCTCTACGAGCAGTACTTC.

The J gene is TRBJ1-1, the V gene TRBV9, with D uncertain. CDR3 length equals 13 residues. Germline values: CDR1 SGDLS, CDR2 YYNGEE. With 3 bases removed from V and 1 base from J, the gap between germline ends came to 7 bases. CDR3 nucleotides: TGTGCCAGCAGCGGGTCCCAGAACACTGAAGCTTTCTTT. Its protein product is CASSGSQNTEAFF.

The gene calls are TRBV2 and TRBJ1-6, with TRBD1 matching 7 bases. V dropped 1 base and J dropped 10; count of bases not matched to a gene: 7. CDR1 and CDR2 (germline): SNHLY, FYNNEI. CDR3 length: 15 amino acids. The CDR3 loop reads CASSEERQGSSPLHF. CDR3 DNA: TGTGCCAGCAGTGAAGAAAGACAGGGAAGCTCACCCCTCCACTTT.

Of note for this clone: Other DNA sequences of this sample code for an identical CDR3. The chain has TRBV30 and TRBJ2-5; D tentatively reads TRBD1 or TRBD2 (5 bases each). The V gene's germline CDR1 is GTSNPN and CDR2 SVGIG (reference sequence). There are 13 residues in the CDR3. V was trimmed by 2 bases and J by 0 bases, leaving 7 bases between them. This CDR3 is CAWSRGHQETQYF. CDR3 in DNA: TGTGCCTGGAGTCGGGGCCACCAAGAGACCCAGTACTTC.

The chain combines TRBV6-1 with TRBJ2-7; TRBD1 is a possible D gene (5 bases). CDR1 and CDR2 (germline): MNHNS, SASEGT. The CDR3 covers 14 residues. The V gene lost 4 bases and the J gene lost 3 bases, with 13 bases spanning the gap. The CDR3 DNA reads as TGTGCCAGCAGTGTTTTCAGGGAAAGCTACGAGCAGTACTTC. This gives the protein CASSVFRESYEQYF.

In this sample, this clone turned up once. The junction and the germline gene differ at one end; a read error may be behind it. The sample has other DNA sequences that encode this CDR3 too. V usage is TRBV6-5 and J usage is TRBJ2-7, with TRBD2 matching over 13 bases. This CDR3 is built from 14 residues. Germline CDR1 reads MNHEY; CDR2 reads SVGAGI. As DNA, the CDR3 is TGCGCCAGCAGACTAGCGGGGGGCACCTACGAGCAGTACTTC. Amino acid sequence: CASRLAGGTYEQYF.

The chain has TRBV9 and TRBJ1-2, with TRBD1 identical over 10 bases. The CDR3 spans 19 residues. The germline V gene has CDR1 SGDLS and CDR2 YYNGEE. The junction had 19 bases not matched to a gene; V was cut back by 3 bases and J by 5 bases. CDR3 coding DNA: TGTGCCAGCAGCGGAAACTTAGGGACAGGGGCAACCCTCTTATATGGCTACACCTTC. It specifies CASSGNLGTGATLLYGYTF.

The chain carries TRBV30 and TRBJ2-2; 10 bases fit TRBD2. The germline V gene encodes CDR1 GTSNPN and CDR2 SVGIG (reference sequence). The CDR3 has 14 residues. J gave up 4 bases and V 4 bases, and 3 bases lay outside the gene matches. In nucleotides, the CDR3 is TGTGCCTGGAATGTAGCGGGAGGCACCGGGGAGCTGTTTTTT. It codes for CAWNVAGGTGELFF.

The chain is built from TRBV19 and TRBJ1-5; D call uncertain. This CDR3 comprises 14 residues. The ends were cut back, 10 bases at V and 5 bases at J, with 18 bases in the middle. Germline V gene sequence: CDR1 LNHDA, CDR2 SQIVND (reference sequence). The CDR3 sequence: CATADLGSDQPQHF. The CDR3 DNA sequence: TGTGCCACAGCAGACCTGGGTTCAGATCAGCCCCAGCATTTT.

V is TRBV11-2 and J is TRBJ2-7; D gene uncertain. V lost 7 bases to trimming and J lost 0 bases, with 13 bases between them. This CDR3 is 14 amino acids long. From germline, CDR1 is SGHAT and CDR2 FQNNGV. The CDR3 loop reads CASTQDRSSYEQYF. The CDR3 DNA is TGTGCCAGCACCCAGGATAGGAGCTCCTACGAGCAGTACTTC. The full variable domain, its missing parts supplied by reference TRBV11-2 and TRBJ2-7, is EAGVAQSPRYKIIEKRQSVAFWCNPISGHATLYWYQQILGQGPKLLIQFQNNGVVDDSQLPKDRFSAERLKGVDSTLKIQPAKLEDSAVYLCASTQDRSSYEQYFGPGTRLTVT.

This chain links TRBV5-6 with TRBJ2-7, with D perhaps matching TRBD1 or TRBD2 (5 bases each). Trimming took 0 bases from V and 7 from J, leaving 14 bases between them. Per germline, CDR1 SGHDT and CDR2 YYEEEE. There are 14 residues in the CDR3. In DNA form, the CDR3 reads TGTGCCAGCAGCTTGGGAGGGGTTGGTTGGGAGCAGTACTTC. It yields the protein CASSLGGVGWEQYF.

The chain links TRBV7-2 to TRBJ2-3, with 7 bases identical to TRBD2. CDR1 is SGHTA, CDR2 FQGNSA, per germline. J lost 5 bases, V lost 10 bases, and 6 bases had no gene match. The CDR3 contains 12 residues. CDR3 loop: CAKRPSGDTQYF. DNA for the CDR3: TGTGCCAAACGGCCTAGCGGAGATACGCAGTATTTT.

For the CDR3, the DNA is TGTGCCAGCAGTGTTCAGGGTGGGTCTGTCCAAAAACTGTTTTTT. Translation: CASSVQGGSVQKLFF. V usage is TRBV6-1 and J usage is TRBJ1-4, with D maybe TRBD1 (5 bases). V was pared by 4 bases and J by 9 bases, with 18 bases between. The CDR3 extends over 15 amino acids. Germline CDR1 and CDR2: MNHNS and SASEGT.

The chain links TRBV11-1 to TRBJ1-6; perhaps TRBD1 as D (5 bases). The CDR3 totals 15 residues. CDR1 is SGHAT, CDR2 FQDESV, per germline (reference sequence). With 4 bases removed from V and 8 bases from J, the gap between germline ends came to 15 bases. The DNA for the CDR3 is TGTGCCAGCAGCTCGCGCCCCGCGGGGGATTCACCCCTCCACTTT. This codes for CASSSRPAGDSPLHF.

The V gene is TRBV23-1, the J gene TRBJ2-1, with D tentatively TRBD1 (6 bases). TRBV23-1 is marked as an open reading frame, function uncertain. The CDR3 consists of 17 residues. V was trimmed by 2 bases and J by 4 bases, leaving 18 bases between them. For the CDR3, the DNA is TGCGCCAGCAGTCAAGGTTTTAGGGACACCAAGTACAATGAGCAGTTCTTC. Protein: CASSQGFRDTKYNEQFF.

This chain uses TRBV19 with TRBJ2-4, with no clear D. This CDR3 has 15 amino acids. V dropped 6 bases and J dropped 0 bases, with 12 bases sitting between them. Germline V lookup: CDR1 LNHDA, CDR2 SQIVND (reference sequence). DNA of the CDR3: TGTGCCAGTAGATCCGATGGGGAAGCCAAAAACATTCAGTACTTC. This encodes CASRSDGEAKNIQYF.

The CDR3 reads CASSQDARFLFF. The CDR3 DNA sequence: TGTGCCAGCAGCCAGGACGCCCGATTTCTGTTTTTT. V is TRBV11-2 and J is TRBJ1-4; D remains unclear. The CDR3 length is 12 residues. The V gene's germline CDR1 is SGHAT and CDR2 FQNNGV. Trimming removed 5 bases at V and 14 bases at J, with 15 bases between. The variable domain in full, with the rest retrieved from reference TRBV11-2 and TRBJ1-4, is EAGVAQSPRYKIIEKRQSVAFWCNPISGHATLYWYQQILGQGPKLLIQFQNNGVVDDSQLPKDRFSAERLKGVDSTLKIQPAKLEDSAVYLCASSQDARFLFFGSGTQLSVL.

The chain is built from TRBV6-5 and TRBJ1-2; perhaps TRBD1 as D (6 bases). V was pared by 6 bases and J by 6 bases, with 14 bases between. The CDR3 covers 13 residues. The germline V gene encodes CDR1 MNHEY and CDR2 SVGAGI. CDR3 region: CASSPRQADGYTF. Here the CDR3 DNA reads TGTGCCAGCAGCCCCAGACAGGCTGATGGCTACACCTTC.

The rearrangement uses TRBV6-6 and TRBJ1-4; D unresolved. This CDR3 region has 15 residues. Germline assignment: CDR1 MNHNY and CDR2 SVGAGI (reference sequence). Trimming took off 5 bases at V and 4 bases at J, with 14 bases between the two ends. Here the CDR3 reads CASSPRGGSNEKLFF. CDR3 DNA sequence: TGTGCCAGCAGTCCTAGAGGAGGGAGTAATGAAAAACTGTTTTTT.

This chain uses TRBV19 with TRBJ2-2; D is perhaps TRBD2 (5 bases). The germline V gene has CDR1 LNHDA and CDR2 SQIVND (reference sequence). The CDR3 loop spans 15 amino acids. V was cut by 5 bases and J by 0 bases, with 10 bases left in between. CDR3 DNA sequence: TGTGCCAGTAGTCCCGGACTTACGAACACCGGGGAGCTGTTTTTT. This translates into CASSPGLTNTGELFF.

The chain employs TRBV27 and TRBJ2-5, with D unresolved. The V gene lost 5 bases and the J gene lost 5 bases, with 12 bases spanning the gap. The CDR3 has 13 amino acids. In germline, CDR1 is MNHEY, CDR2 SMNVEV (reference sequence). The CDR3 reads CASSMTPAETQYF. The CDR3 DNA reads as TGTGCCAGCAGTATGACACCGGCGGAGACCCAGTACTTC.

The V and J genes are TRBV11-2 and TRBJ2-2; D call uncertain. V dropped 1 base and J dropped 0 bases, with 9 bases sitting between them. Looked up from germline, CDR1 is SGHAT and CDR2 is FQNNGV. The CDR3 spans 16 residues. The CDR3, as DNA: TGTGCCAGCAGCTTAGTAGGAGACGCGAACACCGGGGAGCTGTTTTTT. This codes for CASSLVGDANTGELFF.

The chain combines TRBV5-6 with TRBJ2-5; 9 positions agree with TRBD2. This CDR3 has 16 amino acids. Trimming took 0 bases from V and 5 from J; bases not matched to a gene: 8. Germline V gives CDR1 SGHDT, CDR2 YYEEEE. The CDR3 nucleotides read TGTGCCAGCAGCTTGGGGGTAGCGGGAGTTCAGGAGACCCAGTACTTC. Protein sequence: CASSLGVAGVQETQYF. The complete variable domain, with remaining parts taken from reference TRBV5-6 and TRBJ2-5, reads DAGVTQSPTHLIKTRGQQVTLRCSPKSGHDTVSWYQQALGQGPQFIFQYYEEEERQRGNFPDRFSGHQFPNYSSELNVNALLLGDSALYLCASSLGVAGVQETQYFGPGTRLLVL.

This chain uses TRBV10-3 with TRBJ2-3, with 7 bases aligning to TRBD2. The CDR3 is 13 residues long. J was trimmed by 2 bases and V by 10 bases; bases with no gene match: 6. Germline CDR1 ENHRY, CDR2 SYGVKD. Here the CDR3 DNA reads TGTGCCACCGCGGCGGGAGTCACAGATACGCAGTATTTT. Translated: CATAAGVTDTQYF.

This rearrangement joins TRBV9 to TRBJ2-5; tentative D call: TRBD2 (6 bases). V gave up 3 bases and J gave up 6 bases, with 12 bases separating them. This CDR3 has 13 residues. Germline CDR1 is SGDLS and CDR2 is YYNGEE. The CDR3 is CASSDGLLQTQYF. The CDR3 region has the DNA TGTGCCAGCAGCGATGGACTACTCCAGACCCAGTACTTC. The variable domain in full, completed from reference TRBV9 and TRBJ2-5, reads DSGVTQTPKHLITATGQRVTLRCSPRSGDLSVYWYQQSLDQGLQFLIQYYNGEERAKGNILERFSAQQFPDLHSELNLSSLELGDSALYFCASSDGLLQTQYFGPGTRLLVL.

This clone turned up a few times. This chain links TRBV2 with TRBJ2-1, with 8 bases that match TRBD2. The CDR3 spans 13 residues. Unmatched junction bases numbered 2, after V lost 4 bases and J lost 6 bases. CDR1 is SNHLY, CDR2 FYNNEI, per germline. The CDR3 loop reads CASSGTSGNEQFF. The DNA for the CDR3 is TGTGCCAGCAGTGGCACTAGCGGCAATGAGCAGTTCTTC.

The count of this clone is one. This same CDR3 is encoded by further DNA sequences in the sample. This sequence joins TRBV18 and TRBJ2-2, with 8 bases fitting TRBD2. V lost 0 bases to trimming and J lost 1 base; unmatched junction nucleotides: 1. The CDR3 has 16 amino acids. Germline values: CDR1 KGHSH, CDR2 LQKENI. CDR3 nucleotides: TGTGCCAGCTCACCACCCACTAGCGGGAACACCGGGGAGCTGTTTTTT. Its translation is CASSPPTSGNTGELFF.